This T cell receptor beta chain comes out of a study of blood T cell repertoires in COVID-19. The overall study: Some COVID-19 samples were acute and others convalescent; all came from the United States, Italy and Spain. Sources were T cells, B-cell-depleted T cells, or PBMCs; the material itself was cDNA or gDNA.

Seattle participants joined during active infection and were tracked over time. Original methodology: Scientists estimated how many nucleated cells there were by amplifying reference gene primers. Clones were sequenced by immunoSEQ multiplex PCR, and TCRdb holds only the in-frame ones, with some missing. That table gives V, J and clone size, and the DNA gave D and trimming. The table shows 500,000 to 600,000 clones, with 70% to 90% occurring only once. In regard to this clone: The same CDR3 can be traced to other DNA sequences in this sample.

Germline V lookup: CDR1 SNHLY, CDR2 FYNNEI. V lost 7 bases, J lost 5 bases, and 11 bases lay in between. This CDR3 region has 12 residues. Sequences were obtained from peripheral blood. This receptor was taken from a woman aged 50 to 65 with COVID-19, enrolled during active disease. This chain joins TRBV2 and TRBJ1-1, with D possibly being TRBD1 (5 bases). The chain's CDR3 is CASNPGGTEAFF. Here the CDR3 DNA reads TGTGCCAGCAATCCGGGGGGAACTGAAGCTTTCTTT.